The TCR beta chain under discussion was sequenced for a study of T cell repertoires in cytomegalovirus infection (dated by TCRdb to the late 2010s). Regarding the study in general: Alongside well-studied HLA-B-restricted epitopes, the peptide stimulations were aimed at recently identified HLA-C-restricted CMV epitopes, whose presentation resists viral immunomodulation. The HLA type of each donor mattered for the analysis, because public TCR beta signatures pointed to carriage of CMV infection along with the matching HLA type.

Data came from an Illumina HiSeq 1500. Through fastp at Q25 and MiXCR, TCRdb rebuilt clones from the public reads, retaining in-frame beta chains. A single entry per CDR3 protein holds the most common genes and DNA from its merged rows. The sample table records some 43,000 distinct CDR3 sequences; 21% of these occur just once. Together, the top ten hold approximately 90% of the sample. Compared with germline, V lacks 7 bases and J lacks 6 bases; bases without a gene match: 10. Including cysteine and phenylalanine, the CDR3 has 15 amino acids. Only CDR3 DNA is held: 45 bases, read in frame from base 1. The treatment or condition label on this specimen signifies: in vitro stimulation with specific CMV peptide epitopes to enrich CMV-specific T cells. There are many counts of this clonotype. The clone's antigen remains unknown. Base qualities were left out, and no much larger clone turns up one base away.

Points the paper makes about the study in general: The ex vivo response was dominated by HLA-C-restricted CMV-specific TCR beta clonotypes, which also provided the single most frequent clonotype in two of eight donors. Carriers of CMV infection plus the relevant HLA type were discriminated by the cumulative frequency of public TCR beta family members in the study cohort and in an independent approximately 360-donor cohort.

The V and J segments used are TRBV12-3 or TRBV12-4 and TRBJ2-4; 9 central bases correspond to TRBD2. The specimen was CD8+ T cells from cultured PBMCs, collected from culture after CMV antigen stimulation. This TCR derives from a human donor in good health (CMV status not recorded). Some clones in this sample may be carry-over from other donors' samples. CDR3 sequence: CASMKRGVRGNIQYF. In nucleotide form, the sequence is TGTGCCAGCATGAAGCGGGGGGTTCGGGGAAACATTCAGTACTTC.